The present T cell receptor beta chain was sequenced within a study of blood T cell repertoires in COVID-19. Turning to the study itself: Acute and convalescent COVID-19 samples came from the United States, Italy and Spain.

V lost 3 bases, J lost 2 bases, and 15 bases lay in between. CDR1 and CDR2 (germline): PRHDT, FYEKMQ (reference sequence). CDR3 length: 16 residues. Methods used by the authors: Reference gene primer amplification in the assay estimated nucleated cell counts. Data came from immunoSEQ multiplex PCR; TCRdb stores just in-frame clones and leaves some out. V, J and clone size are taken as reported in that table, and D and trimming were inferred from the DNA itself. The sample carries some 50,000 clones, 80% to 90% recorded once. The chain combines TRBV13 with TRBJ2-3; a possible D gene is TRBD2 (6 bases). The sample taken for sequencing was peripheral blood. The clonotype originates from a man aged 50-60 years with acute or convalescent COVID-19. CDR3: CASSFLRGLNTDTQYF. CDR3 nucleotides: TGTGCCAGCAGCTTTTTGCGGGGATTAAACACAGATACGCAGTATTTT.